This TCR beta chain derives from a study of OX40 agonist ivuxolimab in advanced cancers. Study at large: Dose-escalation cases comprised hepatocellular carcinoma, melanoma, renal cell or head and neck cancer.

The cohort excluded patients with autoimmune disease history or systemic immunosuppression. Overall study results and limits: On average, CD8+ T cells showed a greater number of expanded clones than CD4+.

In its sample, this clone was seen once. Its target is unknown. The protocol was immunoSEQ multiplex PCR, while the TCRdb copy is restricted to in-frame clones and leaves out a portion. The table includes 30,000 to 40,000 clones, around 90% detected once. The sequence was obtained from an adult with an advanced solid tumor such as melanoma, head and neck, liver or kidney cancer. The source material was CD4+ or CD8+ T cells sorted from blood, sampled in a trial of the OX40 agonist ivuxolimab.

The CDR3 nucleotides are TGTGCTAGTGGTTTGGCCCCACCCCCCTTAACTCATAATGAGCAGTTCTTC. Amino acids: CASGLAPPPLTHNEQFF. The chain uses TRBV12-5 and TRBJ2-1; D not certain. There are 17 residues in the CDR3. V lost 1 base and J lost 7, with 20 bases in between. CDR1 LGHNT and CDR2 FRNRAP come from the germline V gene.